A selection of T cell receptor beta chains follows, all from one sample in a study of Ad26.COV2.S vaccination and SARS-CoV-2 variants. The method was immunoSEQ multiplex PCR; TCRdb's version includes in-frame clones alone and lacks a portion of them. Of more than 300,000 clones in the sample, just under 85% are singletons; the top ten hold under 2.5%. The starting material was peripheral blood, obtained in a trial of Ad26.COV2.S vaccine versus placebo. Source of these receptors: a person aged 18-60 years who received the Ad26.COV2.S COVID-19 vaccine or a placebo. The CDR3 runs from the conserved cysteine through the conserved F or W. A D gene is named only where the DNA matches it firmly. A clone size is listed for some rows: how often the clone was seen (once, few, many), or a class if it is expanded.

cdr3_aa	cdr3_nt	d_call	v_call	j_call	clone_size
CASSAPGRLNSPLHF	TGTGCCAGCAGCGCACCGGGAAGACTAAATTCACCCCTCCACTTT	NA	TRBV3-1/TRBV3-2	TRBJ1-6	once
CASSIESLPGTGVIDEQFF	TGTGCCAGTAGTATTGAATCACTACCAGGGACAGGGGTGATCGATGAGCAGTTCTTC	TRBD1	TRBV19	TRBJ2-1	NA
CASSQVWRGAGELFF	TGTGCCAGCAGCCAAGTATGGCGGGGGGCCGGGGAGCTGTTTTTT	TRBD2	TRBV4-2	TRBJ2-2	NA
CASSVGLAGRETQYF	TGTGCCAGCAGCGTCGGGCTAGCGGGGCGAGAGACCCAGTACTTC	TRBD2	TRBV9	TRBJ2-5	once
CASSLSWGQDNEKLFF	TGTGCCAGCAGCTTATCTTGGGGCCAAGATAATGAAAAACTGTTTTTT	NA	TRBV7-9	TRBJ1-4	NA
CASSLELQPPFF	TGTGCCAGCAGCTTAGAATTGCAACCCCCTTTCTTT	NA	TRBV7-9	TRBJ1-1	few
CASSLNGDRVNTEAFF	TGTGCCAGCAGTTTAAATGGGGACAGGGTGAACACTGAAGCTTTCTTT	TRBD1	TRBV28	TRBJ1-1	NA
CASSTGQLNTEAFF	TGTGCCAGCTCAACGGGACAGCTGAACACTGAAGCTTTCTTT	TRBD1	TRBV18	TRBJ1-1	NA
CATSVGGDHYNEQFF	TGTGCCACCAGTGTAGGGGGCGACCACTACAATGAGCAGTTCTTC	TRBD1	TRBV24-1	TRBJ2-1	NA
CASSESQGAMAEAFF	TGTGCCAGCAGCGAATCTCAGGGGGCTATGGCTGAAGCTTTCTTT	TRBD1	TRBV4-2	TRBJ1-1	NA
CAIATTPGLAGSDEQFF	TGTGCCATTGCCACCACCCCGGGACTAGCGGGGTCCGATGAGCAGTTCTTC	TRBD2	TRBV10-3	TRBJ2-1	NA
CASSQAPGTDTQYF	TGTGCCAGCAGCCAAGCCCCTGGCACAGATACGCAGTATTTT	NA	TRBV7-3	TRBJ2-3	NA
CASSQTGFGELFF	TGTGCCAGCAGTCAGACAGGGTTCGGGGAGCTGTTTTTT	TRBD1	TRBV6-5	TRBJ2-2	NA
CASSAGGGYGYTF	TGTGCCAGCAGTGCAGGGGGGGGCTATGGCTACACCTTC	TRBD1	TRBV2	TRBJ1-2	NA
CASRNTRSNTEAFF	TGTGCCAGCAGAAACACCCGGAGCAACACTGAAGCTTTCTTT	NA	TRBV6-5	TRBJ1-1	NA
CASSLYQTSGTNTGELFF	TGTGCCAGCAGCCTTTATCAAACTAGCGGGACGAACACCGGGGAGCTGTTTTTT	TRBD2	TRBV3-1/TRBV3-2	TRBJ2-2	NA
CASSKGQGYNTGELFF	TGTGCCAGCAGCAAGGGACAGGGTTATAACACCGGGGAGCTGTTTTTT	TRBD1	TRBV5-4	TRBJ2-2	NA
CASSLVDSPLHF	TGTGCCAGCAGCTTAGTTGATTCACCCCTCCACTTT	NA	TRBV7-8	TRBJ1-6	NA
CASSLSQGLGETQYF	TGTGCCAGCAGTTTATCCCAGGGTCTGGGGGAGACCCAGTACTTC	NA	TRBV28	TRBJ2-5	NA
CASSSEGLPGVQQFF	TGTGCCAGCAGCTCGGAGGGACTCCCCGGCGTTCAGCAGTTCTTC	NA	TRBV28	TRBJ2-1	NA
CASSFTRPGNTEAFF	TGTGCCAGCAGTTTCACACGGCCAGGGAACACTGAAGCTTTCTTT	NA	TRBV6-5	TRBJ1-1	once
CASSSGVQPQHF	TGTGCCAGCAGCTCAGGGGTGCAGCCCCAGCATTTT	NA	TRBV7-2	TRBJ1-5	NA
CASWMNTEAFF	TGTGCCAGCTGGATGAACACTGAAGCTTTCTTT	NA	TRBV6-5	TRBJ1-1	NA
CATRSTPHQPQHF	TGTGCCACCAGATCTACCCCGCATCAGCCCCAGCATTTT	NA	TRBV19	TRBJ1-5	NA
CASSPPDRKNSPLHF	TGTGCCAGTAGTCCGCCGGACAGGAAAAATTCACCCCTCCACTTT	TRBD1	TRBV19	TRBJ1-6	NA
CASSLEGGSSYEQYF	TGCGCCAGCAGCTTGGAAGGGGGATCCTCCTACGAGCAGTACTTC	NA	TRBV5-1	TRBJ2-7	NA
CASSQESQSNTEAFF	TGCGCCAGCAGCCAAGAAAGTCAATCGAACACTGAAGCTTTCTTT	NA	TRBV4-1	TRBJ1-1	NA
CASRATGTGIRRTNSPLHF	TGTGCCAGCAGAGCAACCGGGACAGGGATCAGGAGGACCAATTCACCCCTCCACTTT	TRBD1	TRBV2	TRBJ1-6	NA
CASSLTGSWELFF	TGTGCCAGCTCACTCACAGGTTCGTGGGAGCTGTTTTTT	NA	TRBV18	TRBJ2-2	few
CASTLPLTDTQYF	TGTGCCAGCACCCTTCCCCTGACAGATACGCAGTATTTT	NA	TRBV6-5	TRBJ2-3	NA
CASSYGGQGYEKLFF	TGTGCCAGCAGTTACGGGGGACAGGGGTATGAAAAACTGTTTTTT	TRBD1	TRBV6-5	TRBJ1-4	NA
CATSRGRQGQYQETQYF	TGTGCCACCAGCAGGGGACGACAGGGACAGTACCAAGAGACCCAGTACTTC	TRBD1	TRBV15	TRBJ2-5	NA
CASSQEGTGDQETQYF	TGTGCCAGCAGCCAAGAAGGAACAGGGGACCAAGAGACCCAGTACTTC	TRBD1	TRBV4-2	TRBJ2-5	NA
CASTRTTTNEKLFF	TGTGCCAGCACCCGAACAACAACTAATGAAAAACTGTTTTTT	NA	TRBV6-5	TRBJ1-4	NA
CASSISHPTDTQYF	TGTGCCAGTAGTATTAGTCACCCCACAGATACGCAGTATTTT	NA	TRBV19	TRBJ2-3	NA
CASSLTSGGRDTQYF	TGTGCCAGCAGCTTAACTAGCGGGGGCCGAGATACGCAGTATTTT	TRBD2	TRBV7-3	TRBJ2-3	NA
CASSHQGPNEKLFF	TGTGCCAGCAGCCACCAGGGCCCCAATGAAAAACTGTTTTTT	NA	TRBV3-1/TRBV3-2	TRBJ1-4	NA
CASSQPKGRNNYNSPLHF	TGTGCCAGCAGCCAACCAAAGGGCAGAAATAACTATAATTCACCCCTCCACTTT	NA	TRBV3-1/TRBV3-2	TRBJ1-6	NA